The clone carrying this T cell receptor (beta chain) was counted at least ten times. The antigen remains unidentified. One junction end disagrees with the germline gene, perhaps due to a read error. The record originates from a study of CD8 T cells in ankylosing spondylitis. TCR beta libraries were made by quantitative 5'-RACE with molecular barcodes. TCRdb ran MiXCR on the 5' RACE reads and lists one entry per CDR3 protein. The table includes roughly 440,000 distinct CDR3 sequences, approximately 17% detected once. Notes on the study in general: In ankylosing spondylitis blood, a motif of seven or eight highly homologous TCR beta variants appeared characteristic.

Germline CDR1 and CDR2: LGHDT and YNNKEL (reference sequence). The CDR3 covers 11 residues. This chain joins TRBV3-1 and TRBJ2-1; D is ambiguous. The source of this sequence is a male donor with ankylosing spondylitis. The source material was blood, either unsorted or a sorted T cell fraction (not recorded which). CDR3 loop: CASSQVSLQIF. The DNA of the CDR3 is TGTGCCAGCAGCCAAGTGTCTCTTCAGATCTTC.